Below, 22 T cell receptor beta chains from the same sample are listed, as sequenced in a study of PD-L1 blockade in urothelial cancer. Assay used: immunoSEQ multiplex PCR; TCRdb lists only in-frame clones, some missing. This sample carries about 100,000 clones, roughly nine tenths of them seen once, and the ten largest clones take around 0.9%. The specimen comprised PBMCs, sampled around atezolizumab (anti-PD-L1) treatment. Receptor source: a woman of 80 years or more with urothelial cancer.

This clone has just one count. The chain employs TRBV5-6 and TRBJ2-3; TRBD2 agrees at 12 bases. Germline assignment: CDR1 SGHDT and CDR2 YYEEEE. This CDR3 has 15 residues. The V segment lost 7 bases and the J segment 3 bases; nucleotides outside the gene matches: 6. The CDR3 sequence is CASGPLAGGTDTQYF. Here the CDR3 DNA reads TGTGCCAGCGGACCGCTAGCGGGAGGGACAGATACGCAGTATTTT. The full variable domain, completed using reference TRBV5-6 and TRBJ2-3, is DAGVTQSPTHLIKTRGQQVTLRCSPKSGHDTVSWYQQALGQGPQFIFQYYEEEERQRGNFPDRFSGHQFPNYSSELNVNALLLGDSALYLCASGPLAGGTDTQYFGPGTRLTVL.

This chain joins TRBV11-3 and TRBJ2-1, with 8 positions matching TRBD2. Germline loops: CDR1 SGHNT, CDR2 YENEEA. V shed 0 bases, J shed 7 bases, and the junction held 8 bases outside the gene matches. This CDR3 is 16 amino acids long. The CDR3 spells CASSLDVREGSNEQFF. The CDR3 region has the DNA TGTGCCAGCAGCTTAGATGTCCGGGAGGGCAGTAATGAGCAGTTCTTC.

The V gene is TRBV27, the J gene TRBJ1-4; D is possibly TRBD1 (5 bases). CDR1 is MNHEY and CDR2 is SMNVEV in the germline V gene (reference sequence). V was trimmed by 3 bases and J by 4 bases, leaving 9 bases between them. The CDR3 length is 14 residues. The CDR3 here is CASSFLGLNEKLFF. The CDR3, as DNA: TGTGCCAGCAGTTTCCTGGGGCTTAATGAAAAACTGTTTTTT.

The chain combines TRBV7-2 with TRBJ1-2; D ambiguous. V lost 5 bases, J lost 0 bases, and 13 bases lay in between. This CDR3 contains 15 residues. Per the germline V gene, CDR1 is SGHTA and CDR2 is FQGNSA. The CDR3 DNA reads TGTGCCAGCAGCCCCGGAGGAGTGCCTAACTATGGCTACACCTTC. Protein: CASSPGGVPNYGYTF.

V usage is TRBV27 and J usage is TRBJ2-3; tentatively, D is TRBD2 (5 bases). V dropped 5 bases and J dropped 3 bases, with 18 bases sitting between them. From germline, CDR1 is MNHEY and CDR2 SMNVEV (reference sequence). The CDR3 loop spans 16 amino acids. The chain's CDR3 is CASSPTLVFGTDTQYF. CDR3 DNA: TGTGCCAGCAGTCCGACACTAGTATTTGGTACAGATACGCAGTATTTT.

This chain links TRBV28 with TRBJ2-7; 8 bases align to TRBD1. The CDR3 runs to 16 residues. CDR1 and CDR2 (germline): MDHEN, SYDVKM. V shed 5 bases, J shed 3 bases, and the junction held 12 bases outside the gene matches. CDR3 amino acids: CASSLHPGQADYEQYF. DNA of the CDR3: TGTGCCAGCAGTCTCCATCCGGGACAGGCCGACTACGAGCAGTACTTC.

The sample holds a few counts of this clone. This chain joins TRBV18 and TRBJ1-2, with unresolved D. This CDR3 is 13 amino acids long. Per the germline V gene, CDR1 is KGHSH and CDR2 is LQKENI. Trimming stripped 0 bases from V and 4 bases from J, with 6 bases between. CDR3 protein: CASSPPVLYGYTF. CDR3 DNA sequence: TGTGCCAGCTCACCACCGGTACTCTATGGCTACACCTTC.

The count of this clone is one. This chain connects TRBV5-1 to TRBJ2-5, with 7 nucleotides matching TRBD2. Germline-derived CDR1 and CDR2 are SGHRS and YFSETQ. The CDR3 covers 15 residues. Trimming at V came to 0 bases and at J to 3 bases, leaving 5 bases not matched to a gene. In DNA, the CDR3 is TGCGCCAGCAGCTTGGGGGGCGGGAGCGAAGAGACCCAGTACTTC. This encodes CASSLGGGSEETQYF. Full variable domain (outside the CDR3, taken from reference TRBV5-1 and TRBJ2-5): KAGVTQTPRYLIKTRGQQVTLSCSPISGHRSVSWYQQTPGQGLQFLFEYFSETQRNKGNFPGRFSGRQFSNSRSEMNVSTLELGDSALYLCASSLGGGSEETQYFGPGTRLLVL.

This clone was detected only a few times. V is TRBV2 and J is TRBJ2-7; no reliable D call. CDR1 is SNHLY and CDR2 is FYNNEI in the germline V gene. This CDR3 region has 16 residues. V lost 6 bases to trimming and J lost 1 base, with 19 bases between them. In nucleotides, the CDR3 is TGTGCCAGCAGGGAACACCATCCCCTCGGGTCCTACGAGCAGTACTTC. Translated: CASREHHPLGSYEQYF.

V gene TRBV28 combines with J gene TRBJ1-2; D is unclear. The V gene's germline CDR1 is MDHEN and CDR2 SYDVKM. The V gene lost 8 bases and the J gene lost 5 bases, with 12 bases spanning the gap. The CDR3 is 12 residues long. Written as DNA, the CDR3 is TGTGCCAGCGGCGGACTCTCATATGGCTACACCTTC. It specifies CASGGLSYGYTF.

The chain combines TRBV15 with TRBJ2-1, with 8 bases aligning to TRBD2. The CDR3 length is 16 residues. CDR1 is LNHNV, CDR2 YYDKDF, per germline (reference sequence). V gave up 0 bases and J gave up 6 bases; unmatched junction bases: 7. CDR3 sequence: CATSRDYSGAINEQFF. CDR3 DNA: TGTGCCACCAGCAGAGACTATAGCGGGGCCATCAATGAGCAGTTCTTC.

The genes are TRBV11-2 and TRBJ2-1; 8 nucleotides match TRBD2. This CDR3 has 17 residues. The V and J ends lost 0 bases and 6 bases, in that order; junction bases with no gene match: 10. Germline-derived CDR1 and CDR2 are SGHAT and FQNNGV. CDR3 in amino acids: CASSLDLARLAGNEQFF. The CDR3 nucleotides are TGTGCCAGCAGCTTAGATCTCGCGAGGCTAGCGGGCAATGAGCAGTTCTTC.

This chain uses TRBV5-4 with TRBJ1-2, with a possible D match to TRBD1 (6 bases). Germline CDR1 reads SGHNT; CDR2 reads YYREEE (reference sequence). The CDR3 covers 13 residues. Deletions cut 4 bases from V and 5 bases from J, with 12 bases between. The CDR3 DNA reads TGTGCCAGCAGCCTCGGACAGTCGTATGGCTACACCTTC. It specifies CASSLGQSYGYTF. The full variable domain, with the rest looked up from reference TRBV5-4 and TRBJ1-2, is ETGVTQSPTHLIKTRGQQVTLRCSSQSGHNTVSWYQQALGQGPQFIFQYYREEENGRGNFPPRFSGLQFPNYSSELNVNALELDDSALYLCASSLGQSYGYTFGSGTRLTVV.

CDR3 nucleotides: TGTGCCAGTAGTCGTTCGAACACCGGGGAGCTGTTTTTT. The encoded protein is CASSRSNTGELFF. V is TRBV19 and J is TRBJ2-2, with unresolved D. The CDR3 is 13 residues long. Germline CDR1 reads LNHDA; CDR2 reads SQIVND (reference sequence). V was pared by 5 bases and J by 0 bases, with 4 bases between.

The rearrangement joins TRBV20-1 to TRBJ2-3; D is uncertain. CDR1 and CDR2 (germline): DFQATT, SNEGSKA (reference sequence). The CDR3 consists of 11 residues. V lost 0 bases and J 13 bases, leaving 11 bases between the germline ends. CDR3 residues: CSARDKLDEYF. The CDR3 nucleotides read TGCAGTGCTAGAGATAAATTAGATGAGTATTTT.

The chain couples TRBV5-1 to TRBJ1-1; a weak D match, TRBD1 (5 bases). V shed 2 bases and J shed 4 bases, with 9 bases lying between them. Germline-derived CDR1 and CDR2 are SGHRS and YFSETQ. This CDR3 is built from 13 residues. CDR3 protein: CASSLRGGTEAFF. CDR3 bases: TGCGCCAGCAGCTTAAGGGGAGGCACTGAAGCTTTCTTT.

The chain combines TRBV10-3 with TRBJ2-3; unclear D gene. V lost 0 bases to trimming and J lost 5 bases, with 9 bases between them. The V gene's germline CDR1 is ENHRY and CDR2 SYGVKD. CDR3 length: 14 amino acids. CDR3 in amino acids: CAISESAQEDTQYF. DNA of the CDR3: TGTGCCATCAGTGAGTCGGCCCAGGAAGATACGCAGTATTTT.

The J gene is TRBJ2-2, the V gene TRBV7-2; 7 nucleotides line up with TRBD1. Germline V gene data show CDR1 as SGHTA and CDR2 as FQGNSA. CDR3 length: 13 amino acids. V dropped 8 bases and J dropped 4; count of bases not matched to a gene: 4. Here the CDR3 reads CASQGQITGELFF. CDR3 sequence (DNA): TGTGCCAGCCAGGGACAGATCACCGGGGAGCTGTTTTTT.

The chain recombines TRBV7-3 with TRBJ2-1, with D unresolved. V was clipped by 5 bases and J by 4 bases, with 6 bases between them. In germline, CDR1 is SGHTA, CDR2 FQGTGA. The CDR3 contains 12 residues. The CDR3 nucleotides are TGTGCCAGCAGCACACCATACAATGAGCAGTTCTTC. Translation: CASSTPYNEQFF.

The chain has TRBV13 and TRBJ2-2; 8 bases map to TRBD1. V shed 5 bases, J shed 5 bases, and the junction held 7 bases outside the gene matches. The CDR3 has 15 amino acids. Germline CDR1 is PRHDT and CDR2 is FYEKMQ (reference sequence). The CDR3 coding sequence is TGTGCCAGCAGCCCGGACAGGGTAGTAACCGGGGAGCTGTTTTTT. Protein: CASSPDRVVTGELFF.

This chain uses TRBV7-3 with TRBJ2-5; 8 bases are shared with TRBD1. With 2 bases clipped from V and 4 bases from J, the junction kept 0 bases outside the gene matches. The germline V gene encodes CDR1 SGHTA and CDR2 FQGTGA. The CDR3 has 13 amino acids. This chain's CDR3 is CASSLGTGETQYF. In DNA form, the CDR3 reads TGTGCCAGCAGCTTAGGGACAGGAGAGACCCAGTACTTC.

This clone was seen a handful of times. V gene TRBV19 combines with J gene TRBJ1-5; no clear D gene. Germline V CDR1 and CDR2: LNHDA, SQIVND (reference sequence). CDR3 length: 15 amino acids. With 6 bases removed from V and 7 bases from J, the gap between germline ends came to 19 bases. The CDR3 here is CASRERRGSYQPQHF. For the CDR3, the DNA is TGTGCCAGTAGGGAGAGGAGAGGCAGTTACCAGCCCCAGCATTTT.